This T cell receptor beta chain derives from a study of vaccination and CD4 T cells after COVID-19. Noted treatment: approximately nine-day PBMC culture with coronavirus spike peptide pools or control peptides (ViraFEST assay). Every well contained under 2.5 million PBMCs, which were grown with about 10 IU/ml IL-2 and 10 ug/ml peptide pools. Half the growth medium was swapped for new IL-2 medium on days 3 and 7. To note about this clonotype: Its target is unknown. Mismatch with germline at one junction end may stem from a read error.

Germline V gene data show CDR1 as LGHNA and CDR2 as YNFKEQ. The CDR3 sequence is 15 residues long. Oncomine TCR Beta short-read sequencing was applied to DNA from cultured CD4+ T cells. Genomic DNA was extracted from cultured CD4+ T cells. TCRdb redid the calling of the PCR reads with MiXCR, one entry per CDR3 protein. The data hold 2,500 to 3,000 distinct CDR3 sequences, with about 75% observed a single time. The sample consisted of CD4+ T cells from blood, cultured in vitro. The chain combines TRBV4-2 with TRBJ2-7; tentative D call: TRBD1 (6 bases). The sequence derives from a human donor who had recovered from COVID-19. The CDR3 sequence: CVSSQATGQSYEQYF. DNA for the CDR3: TGTGTCAGCAGCCAAGCCACGGGACAATCCTACGAGCAGTACTTC.